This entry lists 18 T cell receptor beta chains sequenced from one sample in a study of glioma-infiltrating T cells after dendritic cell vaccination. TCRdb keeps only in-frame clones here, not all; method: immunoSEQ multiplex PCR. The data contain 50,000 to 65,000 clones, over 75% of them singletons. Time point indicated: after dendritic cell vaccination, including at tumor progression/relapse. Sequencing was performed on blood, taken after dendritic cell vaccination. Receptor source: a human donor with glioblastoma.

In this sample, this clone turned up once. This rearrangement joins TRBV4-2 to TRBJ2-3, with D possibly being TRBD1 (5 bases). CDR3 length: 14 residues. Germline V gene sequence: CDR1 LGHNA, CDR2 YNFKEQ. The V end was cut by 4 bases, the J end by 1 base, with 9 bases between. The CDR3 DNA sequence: TGTGCCAGCAGCCCTGACAGAGGCACAGATACGCAGTATTTT. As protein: CASSPDRGTDTQYF.

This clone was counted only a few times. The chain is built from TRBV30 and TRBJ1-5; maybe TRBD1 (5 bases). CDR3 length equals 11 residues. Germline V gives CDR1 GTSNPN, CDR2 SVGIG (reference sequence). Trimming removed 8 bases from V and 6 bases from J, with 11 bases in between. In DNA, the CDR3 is TGTGCCGGGGGGGTGAGTCAGCCCCAGCATTTT. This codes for CAGGVSQPQHF.

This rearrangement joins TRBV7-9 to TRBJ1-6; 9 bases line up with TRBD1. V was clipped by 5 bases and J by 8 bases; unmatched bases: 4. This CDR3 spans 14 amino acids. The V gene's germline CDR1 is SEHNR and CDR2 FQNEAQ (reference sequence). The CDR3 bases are TGTGCCAGCAGCCTCGGACAGGGGTATTCACCCCTCCACTTT. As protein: CASSLGQGYSPLHF.

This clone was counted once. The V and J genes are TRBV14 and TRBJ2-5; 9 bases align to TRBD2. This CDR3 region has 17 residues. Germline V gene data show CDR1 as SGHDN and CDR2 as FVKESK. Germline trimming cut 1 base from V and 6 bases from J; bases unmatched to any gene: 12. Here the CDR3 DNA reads TGTGCCAGCAGCCAAGTCCTCGCGGGGGGGCGCGGTCAGACCCAGTACTTC. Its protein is CASSQVLAGGRGQTQYF.

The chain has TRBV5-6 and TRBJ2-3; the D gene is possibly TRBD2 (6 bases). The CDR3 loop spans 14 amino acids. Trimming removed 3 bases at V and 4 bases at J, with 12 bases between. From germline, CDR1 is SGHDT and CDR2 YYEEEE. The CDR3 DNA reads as TGTGCCAGCAGCTACCCACGGGGGTCAGATACGCAGTATTTT. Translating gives CASSYPRGSDTQYF.

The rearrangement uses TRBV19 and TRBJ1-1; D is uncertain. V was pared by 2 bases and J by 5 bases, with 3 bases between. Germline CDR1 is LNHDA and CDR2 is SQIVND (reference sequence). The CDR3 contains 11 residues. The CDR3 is CASSILTEAFF. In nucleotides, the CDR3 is TGTGCCAGTAGTATATTAACTGAAGCTTTCTTT. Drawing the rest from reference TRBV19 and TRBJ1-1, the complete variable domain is DGGITQSPKYLFRKEGQNVTLSCEQNLNHDAMYWYRQDPGQGLRLIYYSQIVNDFQKGDIAEGYSVSREKKESFPLTVTSAQKNPTAFYLCASSILTEAFFGQGTRLTVV.

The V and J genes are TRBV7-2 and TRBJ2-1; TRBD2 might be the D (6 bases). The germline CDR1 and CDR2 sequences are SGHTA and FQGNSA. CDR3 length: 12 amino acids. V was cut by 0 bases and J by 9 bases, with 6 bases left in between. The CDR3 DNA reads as TGTGCCAGCAGCTTAGCGGGGGGTGAGCAGTTCTTC. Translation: CASSLAGGEQFF.

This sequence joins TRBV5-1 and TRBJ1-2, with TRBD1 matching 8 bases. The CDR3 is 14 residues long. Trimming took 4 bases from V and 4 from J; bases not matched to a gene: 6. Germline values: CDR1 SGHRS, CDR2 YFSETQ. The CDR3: CASSTDREGYGYTF. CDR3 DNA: TGCGCCAGCAGCACGGACAGGGAGGGCTATGGCTACACCTTC.

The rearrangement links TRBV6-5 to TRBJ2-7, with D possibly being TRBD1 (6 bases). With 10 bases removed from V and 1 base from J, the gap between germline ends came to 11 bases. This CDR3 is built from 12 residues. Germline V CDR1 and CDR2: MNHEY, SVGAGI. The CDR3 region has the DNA TGTGCCACCGGTACAGGGTCCTACGAGCAGTACTTC. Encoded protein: CATGTGSYEQYF.

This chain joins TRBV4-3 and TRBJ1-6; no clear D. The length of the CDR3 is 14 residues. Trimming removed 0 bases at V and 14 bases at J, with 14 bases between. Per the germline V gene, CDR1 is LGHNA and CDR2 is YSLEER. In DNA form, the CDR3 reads TGCGCCAGCAGCCAAGATAGACATAAAAGGTCCCTCCACTTT. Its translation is CASSQDRHKRSLHF.

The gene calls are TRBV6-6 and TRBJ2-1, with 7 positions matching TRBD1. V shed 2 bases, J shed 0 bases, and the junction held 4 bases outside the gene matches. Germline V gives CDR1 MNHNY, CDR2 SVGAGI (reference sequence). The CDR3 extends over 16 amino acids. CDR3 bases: TGTGCCAGCAGTTACCTGACAGGGAGCTCCTACAATGAGCAGTTCTTC. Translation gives CASSYLTGSSYNEQFF.

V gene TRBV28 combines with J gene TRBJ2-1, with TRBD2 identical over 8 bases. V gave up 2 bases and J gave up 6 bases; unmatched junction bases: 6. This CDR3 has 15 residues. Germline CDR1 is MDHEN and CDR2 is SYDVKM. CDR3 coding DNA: TGTGCCAGCAGTTTACCGGGGGGGGCCCTCAATGAGCAGTTCTTC. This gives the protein CASSLPGGALNEQFF. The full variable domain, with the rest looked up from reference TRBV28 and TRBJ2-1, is DVKVTQSSRYLVKRTGEKVFLECVQDMDHENMFWYRQDPGLGLRLIYFSYDVKMKEKGDIPEGYSVSREKKERFSLILESASTNQTSMYLCASSLPGGALNEQFFGPGTRLTVL.

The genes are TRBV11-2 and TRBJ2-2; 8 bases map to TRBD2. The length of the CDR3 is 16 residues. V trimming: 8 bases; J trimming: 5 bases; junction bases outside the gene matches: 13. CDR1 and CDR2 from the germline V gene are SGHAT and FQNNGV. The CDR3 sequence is CASGGARGGDTGELFF. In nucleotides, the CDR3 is TGTGCCAGCGGGGGTGCCCGGGGGGGAGATACCGGGGAGCTGTTTTTT.

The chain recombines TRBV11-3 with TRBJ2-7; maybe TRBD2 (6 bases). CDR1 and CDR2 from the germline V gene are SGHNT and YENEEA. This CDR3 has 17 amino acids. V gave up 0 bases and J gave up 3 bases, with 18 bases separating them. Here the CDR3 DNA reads TGTGCCAGCAGCTTAGAGTATTTGGGGACGGGAGACTACGAGCAGTACTTC. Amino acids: CASSLEYLGTGDYEQYF.

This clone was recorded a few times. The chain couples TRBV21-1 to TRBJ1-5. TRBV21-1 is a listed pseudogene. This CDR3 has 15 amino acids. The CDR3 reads CASTGGGLPNQPQHF. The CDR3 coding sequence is TGTGCCAGCACTGGGGGGGGCCTGCCCAATCAGCCCCAGCATTTT.

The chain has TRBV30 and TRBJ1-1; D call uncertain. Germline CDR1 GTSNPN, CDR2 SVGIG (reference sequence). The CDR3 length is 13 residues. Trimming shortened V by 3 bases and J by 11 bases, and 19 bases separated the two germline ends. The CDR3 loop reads CAWSVDPASSAFF. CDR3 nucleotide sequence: TGTGCCTGGAGCGTCGACCCGGCGAGTAGCGCTTTCTTT. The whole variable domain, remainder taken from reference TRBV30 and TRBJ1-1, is SQTIHQWPATLVQPVGSPLSLECTVEGTSNPNLYWYRQAAGRGLQLLFYSVGIGQISSEVPQNLSASRPQDRQFILSSKKLLLSDSGFYLCAWSVDPASSAFFGQGTRLTVV.

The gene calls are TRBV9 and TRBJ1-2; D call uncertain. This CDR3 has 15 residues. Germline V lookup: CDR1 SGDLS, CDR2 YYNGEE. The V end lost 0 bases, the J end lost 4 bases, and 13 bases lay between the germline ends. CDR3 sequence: CASSVVSGTAYGYTF. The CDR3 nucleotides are TGTGCCAGCAGCGTAGTATCAGGCACCGCCTATGGCTACACCTTC.

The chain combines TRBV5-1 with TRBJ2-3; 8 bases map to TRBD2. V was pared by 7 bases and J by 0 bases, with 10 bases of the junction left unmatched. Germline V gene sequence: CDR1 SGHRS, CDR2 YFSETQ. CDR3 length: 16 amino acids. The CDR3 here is CASGRGGGLSTDTQYF. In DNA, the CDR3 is TGCGCCAGCGGGCGGGGCGGGGGGCTCAGCACAGATACGCAGTATTTT. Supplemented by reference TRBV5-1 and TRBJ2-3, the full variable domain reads KAGVTQTPRYLIKTRGQQVTLSCSPISGHRSVSWYQQTPGQGLQFLFEYFSETQRNKGNFPGRFSGRQFSNSRSEMNVSTLELGDSALYLCASGRGGGLSTDTQYFGPGTRLTVL.